What follows are 25 T cell receptor beta chains derived from one specimen sequenced in a study of human T cells and chemical hapten exposure. TCRdb reprocessed the RACE reads via MiXCR and lists one record per CDR3 protein. The sample carries about 350,000 distinct CDR3 sequences, about 6% recorded once. Time point meaning: patch test 2, 6 weeks after DPC sensitization. The sample's treatment: therapeutic diphenylcyclopropenone sensitization with weekly scalp DPC. The sample in question was whole blood, obtained in connection with sensitization to the hapten diphenylcyclopropenone (DPC). These receptor sequences come from a woman aged 18-29 years with alopecia areata. Some clones in this sample may be carry-over from other donors' samples.

This clonotype has more than one count but fewer than ten. The V and J genes are TRBV2 and TRBJ1-4, with 9 positions matching TRBD1. The CDR3 loop spans 15 amino acids. CDR1 and CDR2 from the germline V gene are SNHLY and FYNNEI. V lost 6 bases, J lost 1 base, and 3 bases stayed unmatched. CDR3 in DNA: TGTGCCAGCAGGCGGGACAGGGTAACTAATGAAAAACTGTTTTTT. This codes for CASRRDRVTNEKLFF.

This clonotype occurred many times. The junction departs from the called germline gene at one end, perhaps through a read error. CDR3 coding DNA: TGTGCCAGCAGGGAAGACCCTAGCTCCTACAATGAGCAGTTCTTC. It specifies CASREDPSSYNEQFF. This rearrangement joins TRBV2 to TRBJ2-1; no clear D. Germline CDR1 is SNHLY and CDR2 is FYNNEI. The CDR3 runs 15 residues.

There are a few counts of this clonotype. The gene calls are TRBV13 and TRBJ2-3; 7 bases map to TRBD1. V lost 5 bases and J lost 4; bases outside the gene matches: 9. Germline CDR1 and CDR2: PRHDT and FYEKMQ (reference sequence). The CDR3 spans 15 residues. CDR3 bases: TGTGCCAGCAGCCTGAGACAGGGAAATTCAGATACGCAGTATTTT. It encodes CASSLRQGNSDTQYF.

V and J are TRBV20-1 and TRBJ2-3, with 8 bases matching TRBD2. V shed 5 bases and J 0 bases; nucleotides not matched to a gene: 4. The CDR3 loop spans 14 amino acids. Germline assignment: CDR1 DFQATT and CDR2 SNEGSKA (reference sequence). The CDR3: CSAYTGGSTDTQYF. Here the CDR3 DNA reads TGCAGTGCTTATACGGGGGGGAGCACAGATACGCAGTATTTT.

The gene calls are TRBV28 and TRBJ1-1; D is perhaps TRBD1 (6 bases). This CDR3 is built from 16 residues. In germline, CDR1 is MDHEN, CDR2 SYDVKM. V lost 3 bases to trimming and J lost 2 bases, with 16 bases between them. Written as DNA, the CDR3 is TGTGCCAGCAGTTTTTATCGGGGGCGAGGAAACACTGAAGCTTTCTTT. Its protein product is CASSFYRGRGNTEAFF.

This chain uses TRBV20-1 with TRBJ1-3; D unresolved. The germline V gene has CDR1 DFQATT and CDR2 SNEGSKA (reference sequence). This CDR3 spans 12 amino acids. Trimming shortened V by 3 bases and J by 4 bases, and 7 bases separated the two germline ends. CDR3 DNA sequence: TGCAGTGCTAGTCTCGGGGGAAACACCATATATTTT. This codes for CSASLGGNTIYF.

Many counts were recorded for this clonotype. The rearrangement uses TRBV20-1 and TRBJ1-1; D not certain. CDR1 and CDR2 from the germline V gene are DFQATT and SNEGSKA (reference sequence). V was shortened by 6 bases and J by 4 bases, with 12 bases between the two germline ends. This CDR3 has 12 amino acids. CDR3 sequence reads: CSATRGVTEAFF. The CDR3 DNA is TGCAGTGCCACTCGAGGAGTCACTGAAGCTTTCTTT.

This clonotype was observed a handful of times. The chain has TRBV6-2 or TRBV6-3 and TRBJ1-5; D is uncertain. The germline gives CDR1 MNHEY, CDR2 SVGEGT. V was pared by 5 bases and J by 5 bases, with 7 bases between. The CDR3 contains 12 residues. As DNA, the CDR3 is TGTGCCAGCAGTCGTCAAGATCAGCCCCAGCATTTT. Amino acids: CASSRQDQPQHF.

This clonotype occurred many times. The chain has TRBV7-2 and TRBJ2-3, with D uncertain. Germline V gene data show CDR1 as SGHTA and CDR2 as FQGNSA. This CDR3 region has 12 residues. The V and J ends lost 3 bases and 5 bases respectively, with 6 bases between them. The DNA of the CDR3 is TGTGCCAGCAGCTTCCCAGGAGATACGCAGTATTTT. Protein product: CASSFPGDTQYF.

This clonotype was counted only a few times. One junction end does not reproduce the germline sequence, and a read error may be involved. The rearrangement uses TRBV15 and TRBJ2-1; 8 positions match TRBD2. The CDR3 extends over 11 amino acids. Germline V gene data show CDR1 as LNHNV and CDR2 as YYDKDF (reference sequence). CDR3 nucleotide sequence: TGTGCCACCAGCAGAGATGGGACTAGAATCTTC. It encodes CATSRDGTRIF.

This clonotype was detected many times. The chain has TRBV2 and TRBJ2-3; no clear D gene. Germline CDR1 is SNHLY and CDR2 is FYNNEI. The CDR3 spans 13 residues. Written as DNA, the CDR3 is TGTGCTCTCGGGCCGGCGGGCACAGATACGCAGTATTTT. This encodes CALGPAGTDTQYF. Full variable domain (missing parts from reference TRBV2 and TRBJ2-3): EPEVTQTPSHQVTQMGQEVILRCVPISNHLYFYWYRQILGQKVEFLVSFYNNEISEKSEIFDDQFSVERPDGSNFTLKIRSTKLEDSAMYFCALGPAGTDTQYFGPGTRLTVL.

Comments on this clonotype: Possible read error: a much larger clone is one base away. Without the conserved terminal phenylalanine or tryptophan, this CDR3 likely stems from a read error. The genes are TRBV9 and TRBJ1-1; D is perhaps TRBD1 (5 bases). Germline CDR1 reads SGDLS; CDR2 reads YYNGEE. The V gene lost 1 base and the J gene lost 1 base, with 11 bases spanning the gap. CDR3 length: 15 residues. CDR3 sequence reads: CASSVNPGQNTEAFI. CDR3 nucleotides: TGTGCCAGCAGCGTAAATCCAGGGCAGAACACTGAAGCTTTCATT.

This clonotype was counted many times. The rearrangement joins TRBV4-3 to TRBJ1-6; 7 bases map to TRBD1. With V trimmed by 1 base and J by 7 bases, 4 bases remained unmatched. Germline CDR1 reads LGHNA; CDR2 reads YSLEER. This CDR3 region has 15 residues. The DNA for the CDR3 is TGCGCCAGCAGCCAAGGTGCACAGGGGAATTCACCCCTCCACTTT. The encoded protein is CASSQGAQGNSPLHF.

This clonotype was counted ten times or more. V gene TRBV7-8 combines with J gene TRBJ1-6, with a weak D call TRBD1 (5 bases). CDR1 and CDR2 (germline): SGHVS, FQNEAQ. V lost 2 bases, J lost 7 bases, and 9 bases lay in between. The CDR3 extends over 14 amino acids. The CDR3 region has the DNA TGTGCCAGCAGCTTACAGGGAACAAATTCACCCCTCCACTTT. Amino acid sequence: CASSLQGTNSPLHF. Filled out from reference TRBV7-8 and TRBJ1-6, the complete variable domain reads GAGVSQSPRYKVAKRGQDVALRCDPISGHVSLFWYQQALGQGPEFLTYFQNEAQLDKSGLPSDRFFAERPEGSVSTLKIQRTQQEDSAVYLCASSLQGTNSPLHFGNGTRLTVT.

This clonotype was counted at least ten times. The chain has TRBV4-2 and TRBJ2-5; D is undetermined. The germline V gene encodes CDR1 LGHNA and CDR2 YNFKEQ. Trimming took off 0 bases at V and 2 bases at J, with 7 bases between the two ends. The CDR3 length is 14 residues. This chain's CDR3 is CASSQEQEQETQYF. CDR3 DNA sequence: TGTGCCAGCAGCCAAGAGCAGGAACAAGAGACCCAGTACTTC.

The table lists this clonotype with a few counts. The rearrangement links TRBV7-9 to TRBJ2-5, with a tentative D call TRBD2 (5 bases). Germline CDR1 is SEHNR and CDR2 is FQNEAQ (reference sequence). Between the trimmed V and J ends, which lost 8 bases and 4 bases, there was a span of 11 bases. The CDR3 has 12 residues. The CDR3 DNA is TGTGCCAGCGGCCGGGGTAGAGAGACCCAGTACTTC. Translated: CASGRGRETQYF.

This clonotype was counted only a few times. This sequence joins TRBV7-9 and TRBJ2-2; D ambiguous. In germline, CDR1 is SEHNR, CDR2 FQNEAQ (reference sequence). CDR3 length: 15 residues. The ends were cut back, 5 bases at V and 5 bases at J, with 15 bases in the middle. The chain's CDR3 is CASSPSAARTGELFF. The CDR3 DNA reads TGTGCCAGCAGCCCCTCTGCGGCGAGGACCGGGGAGCTGTTTTTT.

This clonotype was seen a few times. The genes are TRBV10-3 and TRBJ2-7, with D unresolved. V was clipped by 3 bases and J by 6 bases, with 9 bases between them. Per the germline V gene, CDR1 is ENHRY and CDR2 is SYGVKD. The CDR3 has 12 residues. CDR3 region: CAISDPLPEQYF. The CDR3 coding sequence is TGTGCCATCAGTGACCCCCTCCCCGAGCAGTACTTC.

The chain is built from TRBV29-1 and TRBJ2-7; D assignment may be TRBD1 or TRBD2 (5 bases each). Germline V gene lookup returns CDR1 SQVTM and CDR2 ANQGSEA. This CDR3 is built from 12 residues. Deletions cut 4 bases from V and 3 bases from J, with 10 bases between. DNA for the CDR3: TGCAGCGTTGGGGGACCTAACTACGAGCAGTACTTC. This translates into CSVGGPNYEQYF.

The gene calls are TRBV20-1 and TRBJ1-5; no clear D gene. The CDR3 sequence is 15 residues long. Germline loops: CDR1 DFQATT, CDR2 SNEGSKA (reference sequence). Trimming removed 2 bases from V and 5 bases from J, with 16 bases in between. The CDR3 DNA sequence: TGCAGTGCTAGAAAAGCCGGAGGTTGGGATCAGCCCCAGCATTTT. Its protein is CSARKAGGWDQPQHF.

In this sample, this clonotype turned up many times. The CDR3 loop reads CASSPQKTEAFF. The CDR3 nucleotides read TGTGCCAGCTCACCGCAAAAGACTGAAGCTTTCTTT. This chain links TRBV18 with TRBJ1-1; the D is unclear. CDR3 length equals 12 residues. Trimming removed 3 bases from V and 5 bases from J, with 7 bases in between. CDR1 and CDR2 from the germline V gene are KGHSH and LQKENI. The full variable domain, completed using reference TRBV18 and TRBJ1-1, is NAGVMQNPRHLVRRRGQEARLRCSPMKGHSHVYWYRQLPEEGLKFMVYLQKENIIDESGMPKERFSAEFPKEGPSILRIQQVVRGDSAAYFCASSPQKTEAFFGQGTRLTVV.

This clonotype was observed a single time. This rearrangement joins TRBV10-3 to TRBJ2-5; possibly TRBD1 for D (6 bases). V was trimmed by 5 bases and J by 1 base, leaving 8 bases between them. Germline assignment: CDR1 ENHRY and CDR2 SYGVKD. This CDR3 contains 13 residues. The CDR3 sequence is CAISSGAQETQYF. In DNA form, the CDR3 reads TGTGCCATCAGTTCAGGGGCCCAAGAGACCCAGTACTTC.

There are a few counts of this clonotype. This chain joins TRBV9 and TRBJ1-2; D is uncertain. Trimming removed 0 bases at V and 4 bases at J, with 13 bases between. Germline V CDR1 and CDR2: SGDLS, YYNGEE. The CDR3 has 15 residues. The CDR3 DNA follows: TGTGCCAGCAGCGTAGCGCCCGCTGGGCCCTATGGCTACACCTTC. Its translation: CASSVAPAGPYGYTF.

This clonotype turned up a few times. The chain uses TRBV7-2 and TRBJ1-2, with TRBD1 matching over 11 bases. The CDR3 spans 16 residues. With V trimmed by 3 bases and J by 4 bases, 7 bases remained unmatched. From germline, CDR1 is SGHTA and CDR2 FQGNSA. DNA of the CDR3: TGTGCCAGCAGCTTCACCCCCGGGACAGGGGGCTATGGCTACACCTTC. Translation gives CASSFTPGTGGYGYTF.

This clonotype was counted a few times. The CDR3 bases are TGTGCCAGCAGCCAAGAAAGTCTGCACACAGATACGCAGTATTTT. The encoded protein is CASSQESLHTDTQYF. J is TRBJ2-3 and V is TRBV4-2; D remains unclear. The CDR3 runs to 15 residues. With 0 bases removed from V and 2 bases from J, the gap between germline ends came to 9 bases. Germline V gene lookup returns CDR1 LGHNA and CDR2 YNFKEQ.